What follows is one TCR beta chain and its context. These data belong to a study of blood T cell repertoires in COVID-19. Turning to the study itself: Samples taken during acute and convalescent COVID-19 were collected in the United States, Italy and Spain. The analysed material was cDNA or gDNA that came from T cells, B-cell-depleted T cells, or PBMCs.

Grouping used clinical history reported by participants in a survey and questionnaire. The ends were cut back, 6 bases at V and 9 bases at J, with 12 bases in the middle. The CDR3 has 12 amino acids. Repertoires were generated with immunoSEQ multiplex PCR, while TCRdb's copy carries only in-frame clones and drops some. The data show about 82,000 clones, with 80% to 90% seen just once and approximately 1.2% held by the top ten. The TCR was taken from a woman in her fifties or sixties with acute COVID-19. The chain carries TRBV12-3 or TRBV12-4 and TRBJ2-1; D is undetermined. The sample was PBMCs or T cells enriched from blood (not recorded which). CDR3 in amino acids: CASSRLVVEQFF. As DNA, the CDR3 is TGTGCCAGCAGCCGACTTGTTGTTGAGCAGTTCTTC.